The 20 T cell receptor beta chains below were found in one sample sequenced in a study of T-cell memory formation after mild COVID-19. MiXCR, run by TCRdb on the 5' RACE reads, gives a single entry per CDR3 protein. This sample has around 36,000 distinct CDR3 sequences; more than 9.5% occur once, and the top ten carry less than 30%. Sequences were obtained from PBMCs or a T cell subset sorted from them (not recorded which). Receptors were obtained from a young man who had mild COVID-19 (a few samples of this study predate the infection). Cell type and time point are not known.

The rearrangement joins TRBV5-1 to TRBJ2-1; 7 bases align to TRBD2. Germline V gene data show CDR1 as SGHRS and CDR2 as YFSETQ. J gave up 0 bases and V 4 bases, and 7 bases lay outside the gene matches. CDR3 length: 16 residues. The CDR3 coding sequence is TGCGCCAGCAGCCCGGGAGGATTAAACTCCTACAATGAGCAGTTCTTC. Protein: CASSPGGLNSYNEQFF.

This clonotype was recorded at least ten times. The chain joins TRBV5-4 to TRBJ2-5, with 10 nucleotides matching TRBD2. Germline V gene lookup returns CDR1 SGHNT and CDR2 YYREEE (reference sequence). The CDR3 has 16 amino acids. V dropped 4 bases and J dropped 2; count of bases not matched to a gene: 8. Here the CDR3 reads CASSKPSGGQQETQYF. The CDR3 nucleotides read TGTGCCAGCAGCAAGCCTAGCGGGGGCCAACAAGAGACCCAGTACTTC.

This clonotype was seen at least ten times. The genes are TRBV4-3 and TRBJ2-1; 9 nucleotides match TRBD2. Germline V CDR1 and CDR2: LGHNA, YSLEER. The CDR3 runs 17 residues. V was pared by 0 bases and J by 3 bases, with 6 bases of the junction left unmatched. The CDR3 bases are TGCGCCAGCAGCCAAGATGGGCGGGGGGGCGTCTACAATGAGCAGTTCTTC. The encoded protein is CASSQDGRGGVYNEQFF.

The rearrangement links TRBV9 to TRBJ2-3; 14 bases map to TRBD2. The germline V gene encodes CDR1 SGDLS and CDR2 YYNGEE. J was trimmed by 3 bases and V by 2 bases; bases with no gene match: 2. This CDR3 spans 16 amino acids. In DNA, the CDR3 is TGTGCCAGCAGCGTTGGGACTAGCGGGGGTACAGATACGCAGTATTTT. This translates into CASSVGTSGGTDTQYF.

In this sample, this clonotype turned up many times. This chain connects TRBV4-2 to TRBJ1-5, with 7 bases fitting TRBD1. Germline values: CDR1 LGHNA, CDR2 YNFKEQ. The ends lost 4 bases at V and 2 bases at J; junction bases unmatched: 11. The CDR3 sequence is 17 residues long. Here the CDR3 reads CASSLYEGARGNQPQHF. In DNA form, the CDR3 reads TGTGCCAGCAGCCTCTATGAGGGGGCGCGGGGCAATCAGCCCCAGCATTTT.

This clonotype was seen at least ten times. The chain carries TRBV7-2 and TRBJ2-7, with D uncertain. The CDR3 consists of 13 residues. V dropped 4 bases and J dropped 2 bases, with 9 bases sitting between them. Germline CDR1 is SGHTA and CDR2 is FQGNSA. The CDR3 loop reads CASSSARAYEQYF. In DNA form, the CDR3 reads TGTGCCAGCAGCTCGGCAAGGGCCTACGAGCAGTACTTC.

This clonotype was seen many times. The chain couples TRBV20-1 to TRBJ1-2; D is ambiguous. V gave up 3 bases and J gave up 6 bases, with 8 bases separating them. The CDR3 sequence is 11 residues long. Germline assignment: CDR1 DFQATT and CDR2 SNEGSKA (reference sequence). This CDR3 reads CSARTKDGYTF. CDR3 in DNA: TGCAGTGCTAGGACCAAAGATGGCTACACCTTC.

This clonotype was seen repeatedly, ten times or more. This rearrangement joins TRBV5-1 to TRBJ1-3; D gene uncertain. Deletions cut 4 bases from V and 4 bases from J, with 15 bases between. Germline CDR1 and CDR2: SGHRS and YFSETQ. This CDR3 has 15 residues. CDR3 coding DNA: TGCGCCAGCAGCCGTGACGGGGTCCCCGGAAACACCATATATTTT. This codes for CASSRDGVPGNTIYF.

This clonotype was counted ten times or more. V and J are TRBV7-6 and TRBJ2-7; D perhaps matches TRBD1 (5 bases). CDR1 SGHVS and CDR2 FNYEAQ come from the germline V gene. The V and J ends lost 5 bases and 1 base respectively, with 15 bases between them. CDR3 length equals 15 residues. The CDR3 protein is CASSPTPGNSYEQYF. The DNA of the CDR3 is TGTGCCAGCAGCCCCACACCAGGGAATTCCTACGAGCAGTACTTC.

This clonotype was counted ten times or more. This chain connects TRBV6-2 or TRBV6-3 to TRBJ2-2, with TRBD1 matching 7 bases. Germline loops: CDR1 MNHEY, CDR2 SVGEGT. With 8 bases clipped from V and 5 bases from J, the junction kept 8 bases outside the gene matches. The CDR3 is 14 residues long. The DNA for the CDR3 is TGTGCCAGCGCCTCCGGGACAGATACCGGGGAGCTGTTTTTT. This codes for CASASGTDTGELFF.

This clonotype showed up many times. The chain combines TRBV18 with TRBJ2-6; no firm D call. Trimming cost V 6 bases and J 1 base, with 19 bases left between them. Germline values: CDR1 KGHSH, CDR2 LQKENI. This CDR3 is 18 amino acids long. Written as DNA, the CDR3 is TGTGCCAGCTCCCGTAAGCGAGACTCCCATTCTGGGGCCAACGTCCTGACTTTC. Translated: CASSRKRDSHSGANVLTF.

A few counts support this clonotype. This sequence joins TRBV9 and TRBJ2-3, with a tentative D call TRBD1 (5 bases). V gave up 3 bases and J gave up 3 bases, with 11 bases separating them. CDR1 and CDR2 from the germline V gene are SGDLS and YYNGEE. The CDR3 contains 14 residues. This chain's CDR3 is CASSARVFTDTQYF. In nucleotides, the CDR3 is TGTGCCAGCAGCGCCAGGGTATTTACAGATACGCAGTATTTT.

This clonotype has ten or more counts. V is TRBV3-1 and J is TRBJ2-6, with 8 positions matching TRBD2. Germline V lookup: CDR1 LGHDT, CDR2 YNNKEL (reference sequence). This CDR3 contains 19 residues. The V gene end was trimmed by 4 bases and the J gene end by 2 bases; junction bases not matched to a gene: 13. CDR3 sequence reads: CASSRNGGGAFAGANVLTF. CDR3 DNA: TGTGCCAGCAGCCGAAACGGGGGGGGCGCGTTCGCTGGGGCCAACGTCCTGACTTTC.

This clonotype was picked up many times. The chain combines TRBV7-2 with TRBJ2-3; D is ambiguous. The CDR3 is 13 residues long. V lost 5 bases and J lost 2, with 8 bases in between. The germline CDR1 and CDR2 sequences are SGHTA and FQGNSA. CDR3 sequence: CASSPYTTDTQYF. As DNA, the CDR3 is TGTGCCAGCAGCCCCTACACCACAGATACGCAGTATTTT.

The V call is TRBV4-3, the J call TRBJ1-2; D is uncertain. This CDR3 region has 16 residues. V lost 1 base and J 0 bases, leaving 12 bases between the germline ends. Germline CDR1 reads LGHNA; CDR2 reads YSLEER. The CDR3 is CASSQGPTGSNYGYTF. The CDR3 DNA sequence: TGCGCCAGCAGCCAAGGCCCGACGGGATCTAACTATGGCTACACCTTC.

This clonotype was counted at least ten times. The chain recombines TRBV29-1 with TRBJ2-5; D gene unclear. CDR1 and CDR2 (germline): SQVTM, ANQGSEA. V was clipped by 5 bases and J by 4 bases, with 17 bases between them. This CDR3 has 14 amino acids. This CDR3 is CSVPGPFSAETQYF. The CDR3 region has the DNA TGCAGCGTTCCTGGACCATTTTCGGCAGAGACCCAGTACTTC.

The chain couples TRBV2 to TRBJ1-4; TRBD1 is a possible D gene (6 bases). Germline values: CDR1 SNHLY, CDR2 FYNNEI. V gave up 4 bases and J gave up 6 bases, with 6 bases separating them. The length of the CDR3 is 12 residues. This CDR3 is CASSGTDEKLFF. The CDR3 DNA is TGTGCCAGCAGTGGGACAGATGAAAAACTGTTTTTT.

The table lists this clonotype with a few counts. The chain couples TRBV6-5 to TRBJ1-3, with TRBD1 identical over 7 bases. The CDR3 contains 18 residues. Germline CDR1 MNHEY, CDR2 SVGAGI. The V and J ends lost 6 bases and 0 bases, in that order; junction bases with no gene match: 14. The CDR3 is CASRGRQGSGSSGNTIYF. The CDR3 nucleotides are TGTGCCAGCAGAGGTCGACAGGGTTCCGGGAGCTCTGGAAACACCATATATTTT.

This clonotype was counted ten times or more. The V gene is TRBV25-1, the J gene TRBJ2-7; D possibly corresponds to TRBD2 (7 bases). Germline CDR1 reads MGHDK; CDR2 reads SYGVNS. V was clipped by 2 bases and J by 4 bases, with 15 bases between them. The CDR3 extends over 15 amino acids. The CDR3 DNA sequence: TGTGCCAGCAGTGAACTGGGGGGGCACTTGTACGAGCAGTACGTC. Protein sequence: CASSELGGHLYEQYV.

This clonotype was picked up many times. This sequence joins TRBV29-1 and TRBJ1-2; D is perhaps TRBD1 (6 bases). CDR3 length: 13 amino acids. Germline CDR1 SQVTM, CDR2 ANQGSEA. The germline V and J ends were trimmed by 5 bases and 1 base, with 11 bases remaining between them. The CDR3 sequence is CSVKGGDNYGYTF. The CDR3 bases are TGCAGCGTTAAGGGGGGTGATAACTATGGCTACACCTTC. Based on the CDR3 plus reference TRBV29-1 and TRBJ1-2, the full variable domain is SAVISQKPSRDICQRGTSLTIQCQVDSQVTMMFWYRQQPGQSLTLIATANQGSEATYESGFVIDKFPISRPNLTFSTLTVSNMSPEDSSIYLCSVKGGDNYGYTFGSGTRLTVV.